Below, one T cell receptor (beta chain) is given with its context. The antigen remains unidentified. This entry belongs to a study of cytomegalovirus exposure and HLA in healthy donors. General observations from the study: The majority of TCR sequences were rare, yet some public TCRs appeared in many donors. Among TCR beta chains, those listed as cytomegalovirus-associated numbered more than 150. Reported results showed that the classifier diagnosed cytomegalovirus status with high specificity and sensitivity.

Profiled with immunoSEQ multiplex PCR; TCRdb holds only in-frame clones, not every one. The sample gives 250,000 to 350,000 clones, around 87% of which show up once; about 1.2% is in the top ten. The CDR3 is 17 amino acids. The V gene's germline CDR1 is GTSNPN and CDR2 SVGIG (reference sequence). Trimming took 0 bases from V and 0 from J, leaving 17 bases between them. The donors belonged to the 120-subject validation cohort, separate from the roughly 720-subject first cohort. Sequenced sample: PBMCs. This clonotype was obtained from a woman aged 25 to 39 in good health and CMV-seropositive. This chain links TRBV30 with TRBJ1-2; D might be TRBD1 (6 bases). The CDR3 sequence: CAWSVGAGPFPNYGYTF. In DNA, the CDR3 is TGTGCCTGGAGTGTGGGGGCAGGACCCTTTCCTAACTATGGCTACACCTTC.